This T cell receptor (beta chain) was identified in a study of blood T cells in healthy people across ages. The germline V gene has CDR1 SGHVS and CDR2 FNYEAQ. The CDR3 loop spans 13 amino acids. The V and J ends lost 6 bases and 8 bases respectively, with 14 bases between them. For this clonotype: Its antigen is still unknown.

Study results and caveats: Among T cells, TCR beta diversity per million cells dropped roughly linearly as age rose.

Per sample, no less than 5 micrograms of total RNA were extracted. The use of a sample-barcoded 5' primer and a J-beta primer mix characterized a second PCR of about 6 to 12 cycles. TCRdb reprocessed the 5' RACE reads with MiXCR, giving one entry per CDR3 protein. The top ten hold about an eighth of the sample, which has approximately 900,000 distinct CDR3 sequences, around 48% seen once. The rearrangement joins TRBV7-6 to TRBJ2-1; TRBD2 is a possible D gene (5 bases). The TCR sequence derives from a man aged 25-40 years in good health. The sequencing sample was made of blood. The CDR3 coding sequence is TGTGCCAGCAGGACACTAGAAAAGGATGAGCAGTTCTTC. Protein sequence: CASRTLEKDEQFF.